This T cell receptor beta chain was profiled in a study of shared clonotypes between healthy human individuals. Study as a whole: The people who gave samples were two women and three men aged 18 to 49.

CDR3 length: 13 residues. From germline, CDR1 is ENHRY and CDR2 SYGVKD. V dropped 6 bases and J dropped 1 base, with 9 bases sitting between them. Samples underwent the assay at deep level. Per the authors' pipeline: Filtering was not the same, since immunoSEQ gave junction-only sequences without quality scores. Profiling relied on immunoSEQ multiplex PCR, and the TCRdb table lists in-frame clones only, not all of them. V and J calls and clone size come straight from that table; D and trimming were deduced from the DNA. The sample consists of around 2,000,000 clones, roughly 95% of them appearing once.

This chain joins TRBV10-3 and TRBJ1-1; the D gene is possibly TRBD1 (5 bases). Sequenced material: naive CD4+ T cells sorted from blood. Sample subset: CD45RA+ positively selected. The sequence came from a man aged 18 to 29 in good health. The CDR3 is CAIRSDRNTEAFF. CDR3 nucleotides: TGTGCCATCAGATCCGACAGGAACACTGAAGCTTTCTTT.